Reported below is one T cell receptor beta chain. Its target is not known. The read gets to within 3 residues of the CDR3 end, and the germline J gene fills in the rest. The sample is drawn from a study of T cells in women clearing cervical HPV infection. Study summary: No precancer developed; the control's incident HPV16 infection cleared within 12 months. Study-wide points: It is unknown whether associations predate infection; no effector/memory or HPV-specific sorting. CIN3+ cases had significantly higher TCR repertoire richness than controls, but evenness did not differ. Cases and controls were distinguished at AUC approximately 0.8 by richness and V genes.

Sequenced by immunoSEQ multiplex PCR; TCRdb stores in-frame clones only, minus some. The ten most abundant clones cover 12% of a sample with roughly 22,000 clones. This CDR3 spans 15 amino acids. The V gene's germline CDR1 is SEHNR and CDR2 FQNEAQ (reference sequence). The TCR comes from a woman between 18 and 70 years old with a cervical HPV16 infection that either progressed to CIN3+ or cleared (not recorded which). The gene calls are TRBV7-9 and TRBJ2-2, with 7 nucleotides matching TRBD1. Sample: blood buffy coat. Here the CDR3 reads CASSSAGQVGEKLFF. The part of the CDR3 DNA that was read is TGTGCCAGCAGCTCCGCTGGACAGGTCGGGGAAAAG.